This TCR beta chain was sequenced during a study of graft-versus-host responses after intestinal transplantation. Overall study context: Anti-thymocyte globulin served as induction for all recipients, who then took tacrolimus and steroids for about three years.

Study findings and constraints: Across patients carrying graft-donor T cell macrochimerism, allografts held high graft-versus-host to host-versus-graft clonal ratios. Recipient-marrow GvH clones were detected, some having first appeared in ileum or blood. With peak circulating GvH clone levels came an association with early post-transplant HvG declines.

About this clone itself: Its target is unknown.

Sequenced by immunoSEQ multiplex PCR; TCRdb stores in-frame clones only, minus some. In the table there are around 64,000 clones, 90% to 95% of which are singletons. CDR1 is MNHNS, CDR2 SASEGT, per germline. The CDR3 loop spans 15 amino acids. After removal of 2 bases from V and 6 bases from J, the junction contained 9 bases not matched to a gene. This receptor was identified in a human donor who was the organ donor for an intestinal transplant. The input for sequencing was unstimulated CD4+ T cells sorted from spleen or lymph node cells, taken before transplant. The rearrangement links TRBV6-1 to TRBJ2-5; 7 bases align to TRBD2. The CDR3 coding sequence is TGTGCCAGCAGTGAATTGGGGGGGAAGGAAAAGACCCAGTACTTC. Translation gives CASSELGGKEKTQYF.